Shown below are 3 T cell receptor beta chains from a single sample sequenced in a study of response to subunit inactivated influenza vaccine. TCRdb independently ran MiXCR on the RT-PCR reads; one entry per CDR3 protein. The sample holds some 200,000 distinct CDR3 sequences; about an eighth are singletons and the top ten take around 28%. The same specimen was also included in a second study, on T cells expressing NK-cell markers. That study reports: The authors generated TCR beta cDNA through 5'RACE template switching with UMIs.

Sequencing used CD8+ T cells sorted from PBMCs, obtained approximately 13 days after vaccination. The receptors here all came from a man aged 45-65 years who received an inactivated influenza vaccine.

This clonotype was observed a handful of times. The chain has TRBV15 and TRBJ2-5; unclear D gene. The CDR3 totals 15 residues. Germline CDR1 LNHNV, CDR2 YYDKDF (reference sequence). V lost 1 base to trimming and J lost 2 bases, with 11 bases between them. The CDR3, as DNA: TGTGCCACCAGCAGAGGGGCGGAGACGCAAGAGACCCAGTACTTC. Its protein is CATSRGAETQETQYF.

The chain has TRBV9 and TRBJ1-2; D possibly corresponds to TRBD1 (6 bases). This CDR3 has 18 residues. From germline, CDR1 is SGDLS and CDR2 YYNGEE. Trimming cost V 2 bases and J 6 bases, with 26 bases left between them. CDR3 region: CASSVRADREGGTNGYTF. CDR3 sequence (DNA): TGTGCCAGCAGCGTCCGAGCCGACCGGGAAGGGGGGACGAATGGCTACACCTTC.

In this sample, this clonotype turned up many times. V and J are TRBV6-4 and TRBJ2-2; TRBD2 is a possible D gene (6 bases). This CDR3 is built from 13 residues. Germline CDR1 is MRHNA and CDR2 is SNTAGT. Trimming took 3 bases from V and 8 from J, leaving 10 bases between them. The CDR3 is CASSESGEGELFF. The CDR3 bases are TGTGCCAGCAGTGAATCGGGGGAAGGGGAGCTGTTTTTT.